This T cell receptor beta chain was identified during a study of OX40 agonist ivuxolimab in advanced cancers. About the study: Partial responses were recorded for three patients, including one with hepatocellular carcinoma and two with cutaneous melanoma.

The cohort excluded patients with autoimmune disease history or systemic immunosuppression. Measured with immunoSEQ multiplex PCR; TCRdb has only the in-frame clones, and not every one. This sample yields about 80,000 clones, of which 85% to 95% are seen a single time; 0.25% to 0.35% belongs to the top ten. V lost 5 bases, J lost 8 bases, and 16 bases lay in between. The germline gives CDR1 MNHEY, CDR2 SMNVEV (reference sequence). CDR3 length: 13 amino acids. Study-wide points: Doses of 0.1 to 3.0 mg/kg were accompanied by clonal expansion of CD4+ and CD8+ blood T cells by week 6. In the 0.1-3.0 mg/kg groups, partial responders showed among the lowest expansion.

Worth noting for this clone: The antigen is undetermined.

The input for sequencing was CD4+ or CD8+ T cells sorted from blood, taken in a trial of the OX40 agonist ivuxolimab. This chain joins TRBV27 and TRBJ2-7, with D possibly matching TRBD1 (6 bases). This TCR was sampled from an adult with an advanced solid tumor such as melanoma, head and neck, liver or kidney cancer. Written as DNA, the CDR3 is TGTGCCAGCAGTCTCCGGGACAAAGGAAAGCAGTACTTC. This encodes CASSLRDKGKQYF.